One and the same sample provided the 30 T cell receptor beta chains below, sequenced in a study of cytomegalovirus exposure and HLA in healthy donors (dated by TCRdb to 2015 to 2018). The protocol used for the library was the immunoSEQ multiplex PCR assay. For the multiplex PCR, a mixture combining 60 forward primers for TCR Vbeta segments and 13 reverse primers for TCR Jbeta segments was used. TCRdb re-hosts the immuneACCESS table, in-frame sequences only. Its copies lack some clones; in the studies checked, an unresolved V gene accounts for under half of them, and the cause for the rest is not known. A total of 120,000 or so clones appear in this sample, around 75% of them only once. The top ten clones comprise about 9.1% of the sample. Material: PBMCs. The receptors were gathered from a woman in her fifties or sixties in good health and CMV-seropositive.

In this sample, this clone turned up a few times. The chain combines TRBV5-6 with TRBJ2-7, with 10 positions matching TRBD2. Germline CDR1 reads SGHDT; CDR2 reads YYEEEE. The CDR3 spans 16 residues. With V trimmed by 4 bases and J by 7 bases, 14 bases remained unmatched. CDR3 region: CASSLGLAGGNLEQYF. CDR3 bases: TGTGCCAGCAGCCTTGGGTTAGCGGGAGGCAACCTGGAGCAGTACTTC.

This chain joins TRBV2 and TRBJ1-2; no reliable D call. The CDR3 has 13 amino acids. Germline CDR1 and CDR2: SNHLY and FYNNEI. Trimming stripped 4 bases from V and 6 bases from J, with 12 bases between. The CDR3 loop reads CASSARAGNGYTF. The CDR3 DNA follows: TGTGCCAGCAGTGCGAGGGCAGGTAATGGCTACACCTTC. Based on the CDR3 plus reference TRBV2 and TRBJ1-2, the full variable domain is EPEVTQTPSHQVTQMGQEVILRCVPISNHLYFYWYRQILGQKVEFLVSFYNNEISEKSEIFDDQFSVERPDGSNFTLKIRSTKLEDSAMYFCASSARAGNGYTFGSGTRLTVV.

V usage is TRBV6-5 and J usage is TRBJ1-4; the D gene is possibly TRBD1 (6 bases). The CDR3 covers 14 residues. With 6 bases removed from V and 3 bases from J, the gap between germline ends came to 11 bases. Germline V gene data show CDR1 as MNHEY and CDR2 as SVGAGI. The CDR3 is CASSEGQSNEKLFF. In nucleotides, the CDR3 is TGTGCCAGCAGCGAAGGACAGTCTAATGAAAAACTGTTTTTT.

The rearrangement uses TRBV7-3 and TRBJ1-2, with 10 bases fitting TRBD1. CDR1 and CDR2 (germline): SGHTA, FQGTGA. Trimming took 2 bases from V and 6 from J; bases not matched to a gene: 0. This CDR3 has 13 residues. This CDR3 is CASSLDRGHGYTF. The CDR3 DNA sequence: TGTGCCAGCAGCTTAGACAGGGGGCATGGCTACACCTTC. Supplemented by reference TRBV7-3 and TRBJ1-2, the full variable domain reads GAGVSQTPSNKVTEKGKYVELRCDPISGHTALYWYRQSLGQGPEFLIYFQGTGAADDSGLPNDRFFAVRPEGSVSTLKIQRTERGDSAVYLCASSLDRGHGYTFGSGTRLTVV.

The genes are TRBV5-5 and TRBJ1-1; a weak D match, TRBD1 (6 bases). The CDR3 is 14 amino acids. From germline, CDR1 is SGHKS and CDR2 YYEKEE (reference sequence). Trimming took off 1 base at V and 3 bases at J, with 10 bases between the two ends. Here the CDR3 DNA reads TGTGCCAGCAGCTTGCGGGGGGGCGACACTGAAGCTTTCTTT. Amino acid sequence: CASSLRGGDTEAFF.

This chain uses TRBV19 with TRBJ2-4; D is perhaps TRBD1 (6 bases). Trimming took off 3 bases at V and 6 bases at J, with 15 bases between the two ends. The CDR3 is 15 residues long. Per the germline V gene, CDR1 is LNHDA and CDR2 is SQIVND (reference sequence). As DNA, the CDR3 is TGTGCCAGTAGTATGCCCAGGGGCAGGGGAAACATTCAGTACTTC. Encoded protein: CASSMPRGRGNIQYF.

This clone was seen only a few times. The CDR3 DNA follows: TGTGCCAGCAGCCAAGTACGCAGCACTGAAGCTTTCTTT. Translated: CASSQVRSTEAFF. The chain carries TRBV6-5 and TRBJ1-1; D ambiguous. Trimming took 6 bases from V and 4 from J, leaving 12 bases between them. This CDR3 region has 13 residues. Germline V gene sequence: CDR1 MNHEY, CDR2 SVGAGI.

The chain recombines TRBV28 with TRBJ1-1; 11 nucleotides match TRBD1. After removal of 5 bases from V and 1 base from J, the junction contained 15 bases not matched to a gene. The CDR3 totals 19 residues. The germline gives CDR1 MDHEN, CDR2 SYDVKM. DNA for the CDR3: TGTGCCAGCAGTCCCACTAACAATGGACAGGGGGCAACGAACACTGAAGCTTTCTTT. Its translation is CASSPTNNGQGATNTEAFF.

The chain uses TRBV2 and TRBJ2-5; 8 bases align to TRBD1. The germline V gene has CDR1 SNHLY and CDR2 FYNNEI. CDR3 length: 15 residues. The trim removed 6 bases at V and 5 bases at J, leaving 11 bases unmatched. This chain's CDR3 is CASSLMTGAWETQYF. CDR3 nucleotides: TGTGCCAGCAGCCTAATGACAGGGGCCTGGGAGACCCAGTACTTC.

Worth noting for this clone: One end of the junction is discordant with germline, which a read error may explain. The chain recombines TRBV7-7 with TRBJ2-1; D may be TRBD2 (5 bases). Germline V gives CDR1 SSHAT, CDR2 FNYEAQ (reference sequence). The CDR3 consists of 13 residues. CDR3 sequence: CASSERPYNEQFF. The DNA of the CDR3 is TGTGCTAGCAGCGAGCGGCCTTACAATGAGCAGTTCTTC.

This clone has a single count. The chain has TRBV4-2 and TRBJ2-5; TRBD2 aligns across 8 bases. The trim removed 1 base at V and 1 base at J, leaving 11 bases unmatched. The CDR3 has 18 amino acids. From germline, CDR1 is LGHNA and CDR2 YNFKEQ. The CDR3 bases are TGTGCCAGCAGCCAAGGACCCCTCTCCCGGGGGGGCCAAGAGACCCAGTACTTC. Its translation is CASSQGPLSRGGQETQYF.

This clone has a single count. The chain combines TRBV9 with TRBJ1-1; D remains ambiguous. V shed 4 bases and J shed 13 bases, with 17 bases lying between them. CDR3 length: 12 amino acids. Germline CDR1 reads SGDLS; CDR2 reads YYNGEE. CDR3 DNA sequence: TGTGCCAGCAGCTCGGGCCCGGGGAAAATTTTCTTT. Encoded protein: CASSSGPGKIFF.

The chain has TRBV9 and TRBJ2-6; D is perhaps TRBD2 (6 bases). CDR3 length: 16 amino acids. From germline, CDR1 is SGDLS and CDR2 YYNGEE. Trimming removed 0 bases from V and 2 bases from J, with 9 bases in between. The CDR3 loop reads CASSVEAGTGANVLTF. The CDR3 DNA reads TGTGCCAGCAGCGTAGAGGCGGGGACTGGGGCCAACGTCCTGACTTTC. Looking up the rest from reference TRBV9 and TRBJ2-6 gives the full variable domain: DSGVTQTPKHLITATGQRVTLRCSPRSGDLSVYWYQQSLDQGLQFLIQYYNGEERAKGNILERFSAQQFPDLHSELNLSSLELGDSALYFCASSVEAGTGANVLTFGAGSRLTVL.

V and J are TRBV9 and TRBJ2-1, with 11 bases matching TRBD2. Unmatched junction bases numbered 8, after V lost 1 base and J lost 8 bases. CDR1 is SGDLS and CDR2 is YYNGEE in the germline V gene. This CDR3 spans 16 amino acids. The CDR3 DNA sequence: TGTGCCAGCAGCGTATTAACTAGCGGGAGTAGGTATGAGCAGTTCTTC. Translation gives CASSVLTSGSRYEQFF.

This clone was seen once. The genes are TRBV29-1 and TRBJ2-1, with D maybe TRBD1 (7 bases). V lost 1 base to trimming and J lost 7 bases, with 14 bases between them. CDR1 is SQVTM, CDR2 ANQGSEA, per germline. The CDR3 sequence is 14 residues long. The CDR3 bases are TGCAGCGTTGAAGGTCCGCCAGGGGGGAATGAGCAGTTCTTC. It codes for CSVEGPPGGNEQFF.

The rearrangement uses TRBV19 and TRBJ2-5; D is possibly TRBD1 (5 bases). The CDR3 extends over 13 amino acids. Per germline, CDR1 LNHDA and CDR2 SQIVND (reference sequence). The ends were cut back, 1 base at V and 2 bases at J, with 5 bases in the middle. CDR3 sequence (DNA): TGTGCCAGTAGTATAGGACAGCAAGAGACCCAGTACTTC. Translation: CASSIGQQETQYF.

The genes are TRBV7-2 and TRBJ2-5; a possible D gene is TRBD2 (5 bases). V lost 2 bases and J 9 bases, leaving 13 bases between the germline ends. Germline loops: CDR1 SGHTA, CDR2 FQGNSA. There are 13 residues in the CDR3. CDR3 sequence (DNA): TGTGCCAGCAGCTTACTAGGATACGGGGCCCAGTACTTC. Translated: CASSLLGYGAQYF.

The J gene is TRBJ2-2, the V gene TRBV9; D might be TRBD2 (7 bases). Looked up from germline, CDR1 is SGDLS and CDR2 is YYNGEE. Trimming removed 8 bases from V and 2 bases from J, with 13 bases in between. This CDR3 is 14 amino acids long. The CDR3 sequence: CASERGANTGELFF. The CDR3 DNA follows: TGTGCCAGTGAACGGGGGGCCAACACCGGGGAGCTGTTTTTT.

This clone was observed a single time. The chain combines TRBV27 with TRBJ2-5, with 13 bases identical to TRBD2. The CDR3 runs 19 residues. The germline V gene has CDR1 MNHEY and CDR2 SMNVEV (reference sequence). J gave up 4 bases and V 4 bases, and 15 bases lay outside the gene matches. In DNA form, the CDR3 reads TGTGCCAGCAGTTCCTTGAAGACTAGCGGGGGGCCCTCCAGAGAGACCCAGTACTTC. Protein: CASSSLKTSGGPSRETQYF.

The rearrangement uses TRBV4-1 and TRBJ1-4; 7 bases fit TRBD1. Germline-derived CDR1 and CDR2 are MGHRA and YSYEKL. J gave up 3 bases and V 4 bases, and 5 bases lay outside the gene matches. This CDR3 has 15 residues. CDR3 nucleotides: TGCGCCAGCAGCCCATCAGGGGGATCTAATGAAAAACTGTTTTTT. As protein: CASSPSGGSNEKLFF.

This chain connects TRBV2 to TRBJ1-6; D may be TRBD1 (6 bases). The V end lost 7 bases, the J end lost 2 bases, and 6 bases lay between the germline ends. CDR3 length: 13 residues. The germline CDR1 and CDR2 sequences are SNHLY and FYNNEI. The CDR3 is CASTGAYNSPLHF. As DNA, the CDR3 is TGTGCCAGCACAGGGGCCTATAATTCACCCCTCCACTTT.

The chain links TRBV9 to TRBJ1-1, with D hard to call. CDR3 length: 14 residues. The germline V gene has CDR1 SGDLS and CDR2 YYNGEE. V gave up 2 bases and J gave up 1 base, with 9 bases separating them. The CDR3 protein is CASSVTGENTEAFF. CDR3 sequence (DNA): TGTGCCAGCAGCGTGACGGGAGAGAACACTGAAGCTTTCTTT.

The chain combines TRBV19 with TRBJ1-2, with D unclear. CDR3 size: 15 residues. The V end lost 6 bases, the J end lost 5 bases, and 19 bases lay between the germline ends. In germline, CDR1 is LNHDA, CDR2 SQIVND (reference sequence). CDR3 region: CASSEIEGGVYGYTF. CDR3 bases: TGTGCCAGTAGCGAGATTGAGGGAGGTGTATATGGCTACACCTTC.

CDR3 DNA sequence: TGTGCCAGCAGCTTACAGGGGGGCTCCTACAATGAGCAGTTCTTC. Amino acids: CASSLQGGSYNEQFF. V gene TRBV7-2 combines with J gene TRBJ2-1, with D perhaps TRBD1 (7 bases). The V and J ends lost 2 bases and 0 bases respectively, with 8 bases between them. This CDR3 is built from 15 residues. Germline V gene lookup returns CDR1 SGHTA and CDR2 FQGNSA.

V usage is TRBV4-1 and J usage is TRBJ2-3, with a tentative D call TRBD2 (5 bases). The V end was cut by 1 base, the J end by 4 bases, with 9 bases between. This CDR3 spans 14 amino acids. The germline V gene encodes CDR1 MGHRA and CDR2 YSYEKL. The DNA of the CDR3 is TGCGCCAGCAGCCAAGGGAGGACGGCAGATACGCAGTATTTT. Its protein is CASSQGRTADTQYF.

The rearrangement joins TRBV4-1 to TRBJ1-1, with D unresolved. The CDR3 sequence is 13 residues long. V was clipped by 4 bases and J by 5 bases, with 11 bases between them. The germline gives CDR1 MGHRA, CDR2 YSYEKL. CDR3 nucleotide sequence: TGCGCCAGCAGCCGCCGGTCGGGTACTGAAGCTTTCTTT. Encoded protein: CASSRRSGTEAFF.

The CDR3 region has the DNA TGTGCCAGCAGTTTCAGGGAAAAGAGGGGCTACACCTTC. This encodes CASSFREKRGYTF. The chain has TRBV27 and TRBJ1-2; D possibly corresponds to TRBD1 (5 bases). Germline V gene data show CDR1 as MNHEY and CDR2 as SMNVEV (reference sequence). The CDR3 covers 13 residues. The V end was cut by 3 bases, the J end by 8 bases, with 13 bases between.

The genes are TRBV6-5 and TRBJ1-1; D possibly corresponds to TRBD1 (5 bases). The CDR3 spans 14 residues. V was trimmed by 2 bases and J by 4 bases, leaving 11 bases between them. CDR1 is MNHEY and CDR2 is SVGAGI in the germline V gene. The CDR3 here is CASSYRPGGTEAFF. The CDR3 region has the DNA TGTGCCAGCAGTTACCGTCCGGGGGGCACTGAAGCTTTCTTT.

The chain couples TRBV27 to TRBJ2-1, with TRBD2 matching over 10 bases. V was pared by 3 bases and J by 4 bases, with 3 bases of the junction left unmatched. Looked up from germline, CDR1 is MNHEY and CDR2 is SMNVEV (reference sequence). CDR3 length: 15 amino acids. CDR3 bases: TGTGCCAGCAGTTTCCTAGCGGGGGATTACAATGAGCAGTTCTTC. Translated, it gives CASSFLAGDYNEQFF.

V and J are TRBV7-9 and TRBJ1-5, with D tentatively TRBD1 (5 bases). CDR3 length: 15 residues. Deletions cut 5 bases from V and 0 bases from J, with 11 bases between. Germline values: CDR1 SEHNR, CDR2 FQNEAQ (reference sequence). As DNA, the CDR3 is TGTGCCAGCAGCAAAAGCCAGGGTAGCAATCAGCCCCAGCATTTT. It specifies CASSKSQGSNQPQHF.